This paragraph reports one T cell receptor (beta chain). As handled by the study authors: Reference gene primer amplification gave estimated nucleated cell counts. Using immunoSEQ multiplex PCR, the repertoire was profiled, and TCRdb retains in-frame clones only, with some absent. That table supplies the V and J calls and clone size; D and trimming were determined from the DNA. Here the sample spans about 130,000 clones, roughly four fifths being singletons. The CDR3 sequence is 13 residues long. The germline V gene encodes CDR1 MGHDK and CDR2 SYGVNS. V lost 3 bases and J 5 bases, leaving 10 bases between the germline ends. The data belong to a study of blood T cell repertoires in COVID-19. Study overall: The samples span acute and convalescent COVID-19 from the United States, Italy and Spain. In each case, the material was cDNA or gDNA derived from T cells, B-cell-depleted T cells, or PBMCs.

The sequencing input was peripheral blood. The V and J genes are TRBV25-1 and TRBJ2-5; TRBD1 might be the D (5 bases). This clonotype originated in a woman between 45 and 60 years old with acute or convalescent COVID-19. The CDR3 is CASSEAGRETQYF. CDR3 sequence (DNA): TGTGCCAGCAGTGAGGCAGGGCGGGAGACCCAGTACTTC.